Listed here are 22 T cell receptor beta chains from one sample, sequenced in a study of T cells in women clearing cervical HPV infection. Sequencing used immunoSEQ multiplex PCR; TCRdb keeps in-frame clones, though not all of them. This sample contains around 16,000 clones. Sequencing used blood buffy coat. These receptors originate from a woman between 18 and 75 years old with a cervical HPV16 infection that either progressed to CIN3+ or cleared (not recorded which).

As to this clone: Read coverage stops 3 residues before the CDR3 terminus; the germline J gene supplies the remainder. The chain combines TRBV7-6 with TRBJ1-1, with 8 bases lining up with TRBD1. V dropped 1 base and J dropped 5; count of bases not matched to a gene: 9. The CDR3 runs to 16 residues. Looked up from germline, CDR1 is SGHVS and CDR2 is FNYEAQ. The covered CDR3 bases are TGTGCCAGCAGCTTAGACCGTGACAGGGGAGAGACTGAA. This translates into CASSLDRDRGETE. The CDR3 as a whole reads CASSLDRDRGETEAFF.

Regarding this clone: The read gets to within 3 residues of the CDR3 end, and the germline J gene fills in the rest. This rearrangement joins TRBV20-1 to TRBJ2-3; D is undetermined. The CDR3 is 14 residues long. The V gene's germline CDR1 is DFQATT and CDR2 SNEGSKA (reference sequence). CDR3 sequence reads: CSAILPPSLETQYF. CDR3 DNA, as far as it was read: TGCAGTGCTATCCTACCCCCTAGTCTTGAGACG.

CDR3: CASSFFPPYEQYF. The covered CDR3 bases are TGCGCCAGCAGCTTTTTCCCTCCCTACGAG. The chain carries TRBV5-1 and TRBJ2-7; D is ambiguous. The read halts 3 residues ahead of the CDR3 end, with the missing end drawn from the germline J gene. Deletions cut 2 bases from V and 2 bases from J, with 8 bases between. CDR3 length: 13 residues. Germline CDR1 SGHRS, CDR2 YFSETQ. The variable domain in full, completed from reference TRBV5-1 and TRBJ2-7, reads KAGVTQTPRYLIKTRGQQVTLSCSPISGHRSVSWYQQTPGQGLQFLFEYFSETQRNKGNFPGRFSGRQFSNSRSEMNVSTLELGDSALYLCASSFFPPYEQYFGPGTRLTVT.

The CDR3 sequence is CASSLAPRRQGASDGYTF. Incomplete CDR3 DNA: TGTGCCAGCAGCTTAGCGCCCCGACGACAGGGGGCATCGGATGGC. The rearrangement links TRBV7-2 to TRBJ1-2, with 10 bases fitting TRBD1. The read comes to an end 3 residues before the CDR3 does, leaving the germline J gene to fill in the end. Germline assignment: CDR1 SGHTA and CDR2 FQGNSA. The CDR3 consists of 18 residues. V trimming: 0 bases; J trimming: 6 bases; junction bases outside the gene matches: 13.

Comment on this clone: The read is 3 residues too short to cover the CDR3 end, so that end is filled in from the germline J gene. The chain combines TRBV7-2 with TRBJ1-1; 8 positions agree with TRBD1. This CDR3 spans 15 amino acids. Germline V gene lookup returns CDR1 SGHTA and CDR2 FQGNSA. The J segment lost 6 bases and the V segment lost 5 bases, leaving 11 bases of the junction unmatched. The CDR3 spells CASSTSDRVRAEAFF. CDR3 DNA, as far as it was read: TGTGCCAGCAGCACCTCGGACAGGGTGAGGGCTGAA. Full variable domain (remainder filled in from reference TRBV7-2 and TRBJ1-1): GAGVSQSPSNKVTEKGKDVELRCDPISGHTALYWYRQSLGQGLEFLIYFQGNSAPDKSGLPSDRFSAERTGGSVSTLTIQRTQQEDSAVYLCASSTSDRVRAEAFFGQGTRLTVV.

Worth noting for this clone: The sequence runs out 3 residues before the end of the CDR3; the remainder is reconstructed from the germline J gene. The chain employs TRBV7-8 and TRBJ2-3; D is undetermined. Germline CDR1 and CDR2: SGHVS and FQNEAQ. Trimming left V 3 bases short and J 1 base short, with 11 bases between. This CDR3 contains 15 residues. The sequenced part of the CDR3 DNA is TGTGCCAGCAGCTTGTGGCGGCCCGGCACAGATACG. It codes for CASSLWRPGTDT. The whole CDR3 sequence reads CASSLWRPGTDTQYF.

About this clone: The read ends 3 residues before the CDR3 terminus; that terminus is restored from the germline J gene. The chain links TRBV19 to TRBJ2-2; 11 bases match TRBD2. CDR3 length: 20 amino acids. Unmatched junction bases numbered 16, after V lost 3 bases and J lost 4 bases. CDR1 and CDR2 (germline): LNHDA, SQIVND (reference sequence). The CDR3 sequence is CASSIGLAGQNRPLTGELFF. The CDR3 bases that were read are TGTGCCAGTAGTATCGGACTAGCGGGTCAAAACCGCCCCCTCACCGGGGAG. The full variable domain, rest sourced from reference TRBV19 and TRBJ2-2, is DGGITQSPKYLFRKEGQNVTLSCEQNLNHDAMYWYRQDPGQGLRLIYYSQIVNDFQKGDIAEGYSVSREKKESFPLTVTSAQKNPTAFYLCASSIGLAGQNRPLTGELFFGEGSRLTVL.

Remarks on this clone: The CDR3 end is not reached by the read, which stops 3 residues before it; the germline J gene fills it in. The genes are TRBV29-1 and TRBJ1-2, with a possible D match to TRBD1 (5 bases). The V end lost 6 bases, the J end lost 4 bases, and 15 bases lay between the germline ends. From germline, CDR1 is SQVTM and CDR2 ANQGSEA. The CDR3 is 13 residues long. CDR3 DNA (partial): TGCAGCGTCGAACAGGTAGCGGGCTATGGC. Its protein product is CSVEQVAGYG. The full CDR3 reads CSVEQVAGYGYTF.

As concerns this clone: The sequence runs out 3 residues before the end of the CDR3; the remainder is reconstructed from the germline J gene. This chain uses TRBV2 with TRBJ2-1; tentatively, D is TRBD2 (6 bases). V lost 8 bases, J lost 9 bases, and 17 bases lay in between. The germline V gene encodes CDR1 SNHLY and CDR2 FYNNEI. This CDR3 has 13 residues. CDR3 DNA (partial): TGTGCCAGCTTCGGGACTCTGGGAAGTGAG. It specifies CASFGTLGSE. The full CDR3 protein reads CASFGTLGSEQFF.

Incomplete CDR3 DNA: TGTGCCAGCAGCTTAGAGGGGAACACTGAA. Residues: CASSLEGNTE. The CDR3 as a whole reads CASSLEGNTEAFF. The chain employs TRBV7-2 and TRBJ1-1; D unclear. Coverage ceases 3 residues before the CDR3 finishes, and the germline J gene fills in the end. This CDR3 is 13 amino acids long. Trimming took off 1 base at V and 1 base at J, with 4 bases between the two ends. CDR1 and CDR2 from the germline V gene are SGHTA and FQGNSA.

CDR3 DNA (partial): TGTGCCAGCAGTTACCCGGAAAACCAGGTGTATAATTCACCA. This gives the protein CASSYPENQVYNSP. The full CDR3 protein reads CASSYPENQVYNSPLFF. J is TRBJ1-4 and V is TRBV6-2 or TRBV6-3; the D is unclear. The read terminates 3 residues ahead of where the CDR3 ends, so the germline J gene completes it. The CDR3 covers 17 residues. Germline assignment: CDR1 MNHEY and CDR2 SVGEGT.

Regarding this clone: Read coverage stops 3 residues before the CDR3 terminus; the germline J gene supplies the remainder. The chain joins TRBV29-1 to TRBJ2-7; the D gene is possibly TRBD1 (5 bases). The CDR3 contains 13 residues. With 3 bases removed from V and 5 bases from J, the gap between germline ends came to 14 bases. CDR1 is SQVTM and CDR2 is ANQGSEA in the germline V gene. The part of the CDR3 DNA that was read is TGCAGCGTTGACGATGTGAGACAGAACGAG. Translated, it gives CSVDDVRQNE. The full CDR3 reads CSVDDVRQNEQYF.

Comments on this clone: The CDR3 end lies 3 residues beyond the end of the read and is filled in from the germline J gene. The V call is TRBV10-3, the J call TRBJ2-3, with 14 bases fitting TRBD2. The J segment lost 3 bases and the V segment lost 5 bases, leaving 7 bases of the junction unmatched. The CDR3 spans 17 residues. Germline V gene lookup returns CDR1 ENHRY and CDR2 SYGVKD. Incomplete CDR3 DNA: TGTGCCATCAGTCCGGGACTAGCGGGAGTTGGGACAGATACG. Translation: CAISPGLAGVGTDT. The whole CDR3 reads CAISPGLAGVGTDTQYF.

Concerning this clone itself: With the read ending 3 residues before the CDR3 end, the germline J gene is used to fill in that end. The genes are TRBV18 and TRBJ1-2; TRBD1 might be the D (6 bases). This CDR3 comprises 16 residues. CDR1 is KGHSH, CDR2 LQKENI, per germline. CDR3 DNA (partial): TGTGCCAGCTCACCCCCGGACAGTTCGCTCCCCTACGAC. Amino acid sequence: CASSPPDSSLPYD. The full-length CDR3 reads as CASSPPDSSLPYDYTF. Together with reference TRBV18 and TRBJ1-2, the CDR3 gives the full variable domain: NAGVMQNPRHLVRRRGQEARLRCSPMKGHSHVYWYRQLPEEGLKFMVYLQKENIIDESGMPKERFSAEFPKEGPSILRIQQVVRGDSAAYFCASSPPDSSLPYDYTFGSGTRLTVV.

Of note for this clone: The CDR3 end lies 3 residues beyond the end of the read and is filled in from the germline J gene. The J gene is TRBJ1-4, the V gene TRBV7-9, with 7 bases matching TRBD1. The length of the CDR3 is 14 residues. Germline V gene data show CDR1 as SEHNR and CDR2 as FQNEAQ (reference sequence). This CDR3 reads CASSLEGGVSPLFF. Partial CDR3 DNA: TGTGCCAGCAGCTTAGAAGGGGGCGTTTCACCA.

Notes on this clone: The read is 3 residues too short to cover the CDR3 end, so that end is filled in from the germline J gene. The V gene is TRBV10-3, the J gene TRBJ2-3; the match to TRBD1 covers 9 bases. V was pared by 11 bases and J by 1 base, with 7 bases of the junction left unmatched. The CDR3 contains 14 residues. Germline V gene lookup returns CDR1 ENHRY and CDR2 SYGVKD. The part of the CDR3 DNA that was read is TGTGCCGCGGGACAGGGTAGGGGCACAGATACG. Residues: CAAGQGRGTDT. The CDR3 in its entirety is CAAGQGRGTDTQYF.

In the case of this clone: With the read ending 3 residues before the CDR3 end, the germline J gene is used to fill in that end. The chain employs TRBV28 and TRBJ2-7, with 8 bases identical to TRBD1. The V gene's germline CDR1 is MDHEN and CDR2 SYDVKM. The CDR3 is made up of 15 amino acids. The V gene end was trimmed by 5 bases and the J gene end by 2 bases; junction bases not matched to a gene: 8. The part of the CDR3 DNA that was read is TGTGCCAGCAGTGGAAGGGACAGGTCAGCCTACGAG. Translating it yields CASSGRDRSAYE. From start to end, the CDR3 is CASSGRDRSAYEQYF.

For this clone: The CDR3 end lies 3 residues beyond the end of the read and is filled in from the germline J gene. The chain combines TRBV7-2 with TRBJ2-7, with D maybe TRBD2 (6 bases). V dropped 5 bases and J dropped 2 bases, with 10 bases sitting between them. CDR3 length: 13 residues. Germline CDR1 is SGHTA and CDR2 is FQGNSA. CDR3 protein: CASSRGTAYEQYF. The sequenced CDR3 bases are TGTGCCAGCAGCCGCGGGACTGCCTACGAG.

As regards this clone: The read comes to an end 3 residues before the CDR3 does, leaving the germline J gene to fill in the end. This chain uses TRBV18 with TRBJ1-2, with D unclear. The V gene's germline CDR1 is KGHSH and CDR2 LQKENI. The CDR3 length is 17 residues. This chain's CDR3 is CASSPRKASGSYNDYTF. CDR3 DNA (partial): TGTGCCAGCTCACCACGTAAGGCTAGCGGCTCCTACAATGAC.

With regard to this clone: The read comes to an end 3 residues before the CDR3 does, leaving the germline J gene to fill in the end. This sequence joins TRBV28 and TRBJ2-3; weak D call: TRBD1 (5 bases). Between the trimmed V and J ends, which lost 2 bases and 3 bases, there was a span of 6 bases. CDR3 length: 13 amino acids. Germline CDR1 is MDHEN and CDR2 is SYDVKM. CDR3 bases read: TGTGCCAGCAGTTTAAGACAGACAGATACG. Amino acid sequence: CASSLRQTDT. The entire CDR3 is CASSLRQTDTQYF.

Incomplete CDR3 DNA: TGTGCCAGCAGCTTCAAAGAGACC. Protein sequence: CASSFKET. The entire CDR3 protein reads CASSFKETQYF. V and J are TRBV11-3 and TRBJ2-5, with unresolved D. Read coverage stops 3 residues before the CDR3 terminus; the germline J gene supplies the remainder. The CDR3 is 11 residues long. Germline V gene data show CDR1 as SGHNT and CDR2 as YENEEA. V lost 3 bases to trimming and J lost 3 bases, with 2 bases between them.

A note on this clone: The CDR3 goes on 3 residues after the read ends, and that part is filled in from the germline J gene. J is TRBJ1-1 and V is TRBV6-1; 9 bases are a match to TRBD1. The V and J ends lost 2 bases and 6 bases, in that order; junction bases with no gene match: 4. This CDR3 has 14 residues. Germline V CDR1 and CDR2: MNHNS, SASEGT. This CDR3 is CASSEWGTGSEAFF. The CDR3 DNA, read in part, is TGTGCCAGCAGTGAATGGGGGACAGGGTCTGAA.